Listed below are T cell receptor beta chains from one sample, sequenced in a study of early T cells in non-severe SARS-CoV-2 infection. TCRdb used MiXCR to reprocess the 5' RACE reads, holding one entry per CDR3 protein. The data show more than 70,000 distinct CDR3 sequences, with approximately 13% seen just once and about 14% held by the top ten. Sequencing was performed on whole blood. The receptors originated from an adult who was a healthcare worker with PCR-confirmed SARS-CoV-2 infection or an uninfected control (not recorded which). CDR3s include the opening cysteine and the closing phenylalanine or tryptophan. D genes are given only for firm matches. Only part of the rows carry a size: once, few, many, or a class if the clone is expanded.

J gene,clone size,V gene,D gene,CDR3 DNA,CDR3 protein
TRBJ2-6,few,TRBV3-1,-,TGTGCCAGCAGCCAAGATACCCCCTTTGGCTCTGGGGCCAACGTCCTGACTTTC,CASSQDTPFGSGANVLTF
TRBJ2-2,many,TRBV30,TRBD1,TGTGCCTGTAAAAAGACAGGGGGAGGCACCGGGGAGCTGTTTTTT,CACKKTGGGTGELFF
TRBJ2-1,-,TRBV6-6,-,TGTGCCAGCAGCCCCGCACCGAATGAGCAGTTCTTC,CASSPAPNEQFF
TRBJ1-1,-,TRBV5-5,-,TGTGCCAGCAGCTTGTTGGACATTCTTAGCACTGAAGCTTTCTTT,CASSLLDILSTEAFF
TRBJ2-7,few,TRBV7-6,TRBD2,TGTGCCAGCAGCTTAGGAGGGGGGGCTAGCGGGGCCCCGGGAGAGCAGTACTTC,CASSLGGGASGAPGEQYF
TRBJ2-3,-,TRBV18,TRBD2,TGTGCCAGCTCACCTCCTAGCGGCTCCACAGATACGCAGTATTTT,CASSPPSGSTDTQYF
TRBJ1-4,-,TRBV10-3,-,TGTGCCTCCAGGGGCAGGGATGTTGAAAAACTGTTTTTT,CASRGRDVEKLFF
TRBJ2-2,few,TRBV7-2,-,TGTGCCAGCAGCTTAGACCGGCACGTGGGGGGGGAGCTGTTTTTT,CASSLDRHVGGELFF
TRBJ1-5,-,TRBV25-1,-,TGTGCCAGCAGTGCCGCCACAGGGATTCAGCCCCAGCATTTT,CASSAATGIQPQHF
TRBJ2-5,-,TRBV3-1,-,TGTGCCAGCAGCCAAAGGCAGACCCAGTACTTC,CASSQRQTQYF
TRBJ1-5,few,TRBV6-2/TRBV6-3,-,TGTGCCAGCAGACAGGTACGCCGGGATCAGCCCCAGCATTTT,CASRQVRRDQPQHF
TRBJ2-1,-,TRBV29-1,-,TGCAGCGTTGTAAGGGGGGACACTTCCTACAATGAGCAGTTCTTC,CSVVRGDTSYNEQFF
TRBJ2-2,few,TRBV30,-,TGTGCCTGGATGACCGGGAACACCGGGGAGCTGTTTTTT,CAWMTGNTGELFF
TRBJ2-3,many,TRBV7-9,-,TGTGCCAGCAGCTTAGCGGGGCGCACAGATACGCAGTATTTT,CASSLAGRTDTQYF
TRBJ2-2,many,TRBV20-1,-,TGCAGTGCTAGACCAGGACTCGCGAACACCGGGGAGCTGTTTTTT,CSARPGLANTGELFF
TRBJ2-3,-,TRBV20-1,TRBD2,TGCAGTGCTAGGCTCCCGACTAGCGGCACAGATACGCAGTATTTT,CSARLPTSGTDTQYF
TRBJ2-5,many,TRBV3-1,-,TGTGCCAGCAGCCAAGGATGGACAGCCCTCACCCAAGAGACCCAGTACTTC,CASSQGWTALTQETQYF
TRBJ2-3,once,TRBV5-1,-,TGCGCCAGCATCCGCCGGGACCCAAGCACAGATACGCAGTATTTT,CASIRRDPSTDTQYF
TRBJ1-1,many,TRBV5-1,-,TGCGCCAGCAGCTTGTCGACAGCGAACACTGAAGCTTTCTTT,CASSLSTANTEAFF
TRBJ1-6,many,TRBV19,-,TGTGCCAGTAGTACGTACACCGAGGAAAGTTCACCCCTCCACTTT,CASSTYTEESSPLHF
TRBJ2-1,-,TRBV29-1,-,TGCAGCGTTGGGACTTCAGGGAGCTCCTACAATGAGCAGTTCTTC,CSVGTSGSSYNEQFF
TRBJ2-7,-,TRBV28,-,TGTGCCAGCAGACAGGGGGGGAACTCCTACGAGCAGTACTTC,CASRQGGNSYEQYF
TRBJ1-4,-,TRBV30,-,TGTGCCTGGTCCTTCGGAGGTACCGTTAATGAAAAACTGTTTTTT,CAWSFGGTVNEKLFF
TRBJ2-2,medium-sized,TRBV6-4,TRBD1,TGTGCCAGCAGCAGAGCCGGGACAGGGTCGAACACCGGGGAGCTGTTTTTT,CASSRAGTGSNTGELFF
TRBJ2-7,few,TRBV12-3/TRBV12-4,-,TGTGCCAGCAGTTTAGGGCACGCGAGCTACGAGCAGTACTTC,CASSLGHASYEQYF
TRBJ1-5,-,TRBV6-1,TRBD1,TGTGCCAGCACACAGGGGATTCAGCCCCAGCATTTT,CASTQGIQPQHF
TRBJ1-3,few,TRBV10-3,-,TGTGCCATCAGTCCAGAACCCTCTGGAAACACCATATATTTT,CAISPEPSGNTIYF
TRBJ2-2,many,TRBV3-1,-,TGTGCCAGCAGCCGAAATCCAGGTGCCGGGGAGCTGTTTTTT,CASSRNPGAGELFF
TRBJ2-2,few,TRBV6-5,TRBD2,TGTGCCAGCAGTGCCCCTGGGACTAGCAGCACCGGGGAGCTGTTTTTT,CASSAPGTSSTGELFF
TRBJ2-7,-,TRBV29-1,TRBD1,TGCAGCGTTGAAGGGGTGACAGGGGAAGAGCAGTACTTC,CSVEGVTGEEQYF
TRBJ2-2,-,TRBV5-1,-,TGCGCCAGCAGCTTAAGGACAACACCAACCGGGGAGCTGTTTTTT,CASSLRTTPTGELFF
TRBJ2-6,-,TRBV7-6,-,TGTGCCAGCAGCTTAGGATTTCCAACCTTGGGGGCCAACGTCCTGACTTTC,CASSLGFPTLGANVLTF
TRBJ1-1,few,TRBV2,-,TGTGCCAGCTTACGACGCTTTTCTGCTGAAGCTTTCTTT,CASLRRFSAEAFF
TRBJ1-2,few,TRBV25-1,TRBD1,TGTGCCAGCAGTGGACAGGGAGTCGTCTATGGCTACACCTTC,CASSGQGVVYGYTF
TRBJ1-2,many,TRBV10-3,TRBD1,TGTGCCATCAGTGAGCAGGACAGGGGGACCTATGGCTACACCTTC,CAISEQDRGTYGYTF
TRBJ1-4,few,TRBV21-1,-,TGTGCCAGCAGCGGGGGCCTCCATGAAAAACTGTTTTTT,CASSGGLHEKLFF
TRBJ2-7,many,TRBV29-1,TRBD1,TGCAGCGTACGGACAGGGATGGGAGTTGTATACGAGCAGTACTTC,CSVRTGMGVVYEQYF
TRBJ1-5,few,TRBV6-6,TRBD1,TGTGCCAGCAGCATCCGGGACAGCAGCAATCAGCCCCAGCATTTT,CASSIRDSSNQPQHF
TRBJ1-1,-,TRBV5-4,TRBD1,TGTGCCAGCAGCCCCCTTCGGGGGACAGGGAAGAACACTGAAGCTTTCTTT,CASSPLRGTGKNTEAFF
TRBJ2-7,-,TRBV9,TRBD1,TGTGCCAGCAGCGTCACAACAGGGGTGAGCGAGCAGTGCTTC,CASSVTTGVSEQCF
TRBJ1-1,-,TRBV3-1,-,TGTGCCAGCAGCCAAGTCCCGGGTACTGAAGCTTTCTTT,CASSQVPGTEAFF
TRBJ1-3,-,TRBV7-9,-,TGTGCCAGCAGCACCACCCCGGACAGAGCAAACACCATATATTTT,CASSTTPDRANTIYF
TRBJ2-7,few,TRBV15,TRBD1,TGTGCCACCAGTTTCCAGGGGGCGAGGGAGCAGTACTTC,CATSFQGAREQYF
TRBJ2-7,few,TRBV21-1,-,TGTGCCAGCAGCAAAGATCGCCAGCGGAATACCTACGAGCAGTACTTC,CASSKDRQRNTYEQYF
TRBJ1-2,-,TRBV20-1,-,TGCAGTGCTACCTCCAACGGGGTGGTTGGGTATGGCTACACCTTC,CSATSNGVVGYGYTF
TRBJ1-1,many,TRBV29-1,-,TGCAGCGTTGAAATATCAGGGTTAGGCACTGAAGCTTTCTTT,CSVEISGLGTEAFF
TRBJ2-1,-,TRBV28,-,TGTGCCAGCAGTTTAGTTAATGAGCAGTTCTTC,CASSLVNEQFF
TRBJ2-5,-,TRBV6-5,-,TGTGCCAGCAGTTACTCGTTAGGACGCCCGTACTTC,CASSYSLGRPYF
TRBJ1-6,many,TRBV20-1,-,TGCAGTGCTAGCCCCGAACATAGCTCCTATAATTCACCCCTCCACTTT,CSASPEHSSYNSPLHF
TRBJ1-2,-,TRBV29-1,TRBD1,TGCAGCGTTGTACTGGACAGGGGGTTCTATGGCTACACCTTC,CSVVLDRGFYGYTF
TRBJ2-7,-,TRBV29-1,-,TGCAGCGTTGGTGGGGTCCTCAGCTCCTACGAGCAGTACTTC,CSVGGVLSSYEQYF
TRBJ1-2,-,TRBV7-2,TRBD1,TGTGCCAGCAGCCCTAGGCAGGGGGGATATGGCTACACCTTC,CASSPRQGGYGYTF
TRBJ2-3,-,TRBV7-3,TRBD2,TGTGCCAGCAGCTTACAGTCCGGGGGGTTAGATACGCAGTATTTT,CASSLQSGGLDTQYF
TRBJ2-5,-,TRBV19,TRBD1,TGTGCCAGTAGTATACAGAGGGGACAGAGCTTCACCCAGTACTTC,CASSIQRGQSFTQYF